This T cell receptor beta chain was observed in a study of CD8 T cells in ankylosing spondylitis. Using quantitative 5'-RACE with molecular barcodes, the authors made TCR beta libraries. MiXCR was run by TCRdb on the 5' RACE reads, yielding one entry per CDR3 protein. This table holds under 250,000 distinct CDR3 sequences, about a quarter found once. V was trimmed by 6 bases and J by 8 bases, leaving 17 bases between them. The CDR3 covers 14 residues. Study results and caveats: Clones linked to disease were reported to show significant enrichment in matched ankylosing spondylitis synovial fluid. In ankylosing spondylitis blood, a motif of roughly eight highly homologous TCR beta variants appeared characteristic. Prior work had noted some motif variants in reactive arthritis blood and synovial fluid.

With regard to this clonotype: The antigen is unknown.

This receptor was identified in a male donor with ankylosing spondylitis or in good health (not recorded which). The sample taken for sequencing was blood, either unsorted or a sorted T cell fraction (not recorded which). The V and J genes are TRBV12-3 or TRBV12-4 and TRBJ2-4, with D hard to call. The DNA for the CDR3 is TGTGCCAGCAGCCCCTCAAGAGATGGGGACATTCAGTACTTC. This encodes CASSPSRDGDIQYF.